The 3 T cell receptor beta chains reported below all come from one sample, sequenced in a study of OX40 agonist ivuxolimab in advanced cancers. Sequenced by immunoSEQ multiplex PCR; TCRdb stores in-frame clones only, minus some. Among about 24,000 clones listed, roughly 84% were seen once. The sample in question was CD4+ or CD8+ T cells sorted from blood, obtained in a trial of the OX40 agonist ivuxolimab. These receptors all stem from an adult with an advanced solid tumor such as melanoma, head and neck, liver or kidney cancer.

The V gene is TRBV6-5, the J gene TRBJ1-6; D might be TRBD1 (5 bases). The V gene's germline CDR1 is MNHEY and CDR2 SVGAGI. CDR3 length: 13 amino acids. The V end lost 4 bases, the J end lost 7 bases, and 8 bases lay between the germline ends. The CDR3 reads CASSFQGNSPLHF. The DNA for the CDR3 is TGTGCCAGCAGTTTCCAGGGAAATTCACCCCTCCACTTT.

This clone has more than one count but fewer than ten. The V and J genes are TRBV2 and TRBJ1-6, with D maybe TRBD1 (5 bases). The CDR3 covers 14 residues. V was cut by 7 bases and J by 7 bases, with 14 bases left in between. Germline loops: CDR1 SNHLY, CDR2 FYNNEI. Written as DNA, the CDR3 is TGTGCCAGCACAACCAGGGCAGTAAATTCACCCCTCCACTTT. This translates into CASTTRAVNSPLHF. Based on the CDR3 plus reference TRBV2 and TRBJ1-6, the full variable domain is EPEVTQTPSHQVTQMGQEVILRCVPISNHLYFYWYRQILGQKVEFLVSFYNNEISEKSEIFDDQFSVERPDGSNFTLKIRSTKLEDSAMYFCASTTRAVNSPLHFGNGTRLTVT.

The chain has TRBV10-3 and TRBJ2-3, with 9 positions matching TRBD1. V was clipped by 10 bases and J by 5 bases; unmatched bases: 13. This CDR3 spans 15 amino acids. Germline CDR1 is ENHRY and CDR2 is SYGVKD. The CDR3 DNA reads TGTGCCACCGCGGCGACAGGGGGAGAAGGAGATACGCAGTATTTT. It codes for CATAATGGEGDTQYF.